Given below is one T cell receptor beta chain in context. Which antigen it targets is not known. Being one base from a much bigger clone, this may be a read error. These data originate in a study of T-cell reconstitution after alpha-beta-depleted transplantation in children (dated by TCRdb to 2016 to 2017). With regard to the full study: The study quantitatively tracked T-cell immune reconstitution after TCRalphabeta/CD19-depleted allogeneic hematopoietic cell transplantation in children using TCR repertoire profiling. What the authors observed across the whole study: The apparently early recovery of alphabetaT-cell counts about two months after transplant reportedly depended on only several hundred rapidly expanded clones that came from non-depleted graft cells. Over subsequent months, a decline in hyperexpanded clone frequencies was noted, and after one year, T-cell counts and TCRbeta diversity were mostly ascribed to newly produced T cells. The high TCRbeta diversity at day 60 in some patients was ascribed to recipient T cells and intrathymic progenitors that had survived conditioning.

Libraries came from PCR. The reads were generated on an Illumina HiSeq 2500. Molecular barcoding was employed in the preparation of TCR libraries, with unique molecular identifiers being used to normalize TCRbeta repertoire quantification. TCRdb reprocessing: public reads trimmed at Q25 with fastp, clones called with MiXCR, in-frame beta chains kept. Every distinct CDR3 protein forms one entry, paired with its most common genes and DNA. Counted in this sample were around 700,000 distinct CDR3 sequences; about an eighth of them appeared once. The ten largest clones capture 0.65% to 0.9% of the sample. This specimen's treatment or condition label, interpreted: allogeneic hematopoietic cell transplantation with graft depleted of TCRalphabeta T cells and CD19 B cells. TCRalphabeta/CD19-depleted allogeneic hematopoietic cell grafts were given to the transplant recipients, all of whom were children. This sequence was found in a girl between 2 and 10 years old with congenital amegakaryocytic thrombocytopenia, due to receive a stem cell transplant. Sequencing used PBMCs, obtained before TCRalphabeta/CD19-depleted stem cell transplant.

The DNA sequence is TGCAGTGCCCTCGACAGGACCCGCTACAATGAGCAGCTCTTC. It translates to CSALDRTRYNEQLF. Recombination linked TRBV20-1 to TRBJ2-1; a tentative D call is TRBD1 (6 bases match). From cysteine to phenylalanine, the CDR3 is 14 amino acids long. CDR3 DNA only is kept here, 42 bases in frame from base 1. CDR1 and CDR2 were assigned from the germline V gene (reference sequence) as DFQATT and SNEGSKA.